One and the same sample provided the 24 T cell receptor beta chains below, sequenced in a study of neurological immune-mediated disorders. TCRdb itself ran the 5' RACE reads through MiXCR, one entry per CDR3 protein. The sample holds fewer than 20,000 distinct CDR3 sequences, about 10% seen once. Input material: CD8+ T cells from blood. Every receptor here comes from a woman between 45 and 65 years old in good health.

This clonotype occurred many times. The chain is built from TRBV20-1 and TRBJ2-7, with 7 positions matching TRBD1. Unmatched junction bases numbered 9, after V lost 1 base and J lost 6 bases. The CDR3 contains 14 residues. Germline loops: CDR1 DFQATT, CDR2 SNEGSKA (reference sequence). In DNA, the CDR3 is TGCAGTGCTAGAGGACAGGGTACCACCGGCGAGCAGTACTTC. It codes for CSARGQGTTGEQYF.

This clonotype was counted ten times or more. The chain is built from TRBV2 and TRBJ2-5; a possible D gene is TRBD1 (5 bases). The V and J ends lost 4 bases and 6 bases respectively, with 12 bases between them. This CDR3 has 13 residues. CDR1 is SNHLY and CDR2 is FYNNEI in the germline V gene. The DNA of the CDR3 is TGTGCCAGCAGTGGGGGCGCAACCCAGACCCAGTACTTC. Translation gives CASSGGATQTQYF.

This clonotype has ten or more counts. The junction does not match germline at one end; this may be a read error. The chain is built from TRBV7-9 and TRBJ2-1; 10 bases are a match to TRBD2. CDR1 and CDR2 (germline): SEHNR, FQNEAQ (reference sequence). The CDR3 loop spans 12 amino acids. The CDR3 coding sequence is TGTGCCAGCAGCCTAGCGGGAGAGGAGCAGTTCTTC. Translating it yields CASSLAGEEQFF.

This clonotype occurred many times. V usage is TRBV28 and J usage is TRBJ2-7; no definite D call. Germline V gene sequence: CDR1 MDHEN, CDR2 SYDVKM. V was shortened by 4 bases and J by 2 bases, with 15 bases between the two germline ends. The CDR3 runs to 15 residues. CDR3 DNA sequence: TGTGCCAGCAGTTCCGGACCGACCACTACCTACGAGCAGTACTTC. Translating it yields CASSSGPTTTYEQYF.

There are many counts of this clonotype. The chain combines TRBV7-9 with TRBJ2-7; D remains unclear. Trimming took 6 bases from V and 0 from J, leaving 6 bases between them. Germline V gene data show CDR1 as SEHNR and CDR2 as FQNEAQ (reference sequence). The CDR3 consists of 12 residues. The CDR3 loop reads CASRGTSYEQYF. CDR3 nucleotides: TGTGCCAGCAGAGGCACCTCCTACGAGCAGTACTTC.

This clonotype was seen at least ten times. The V and J genes are TRBV20-1 and TRBJ2-2, with 7 nucleotides matching TRBD2. This CDR3 spans 15 amino acids. V shed 0 bases, J shed 7 bases, and the junction held 8 bases outside the gene matches. From germline, CDR1 is DFQATT and CDR2 SNEGSKA (reference sequence). The DNA of the CDR3 is TGCAGTGCTAGAGATTTCGCGGGAGATAACGGGGAGCTGTTTTTT. Its protein is CSARDFAGDNGELFF.

This clonotype was seen many times. The CDR3 coding sequence is TGCAGTGCTAAAAAACTAGCGGAAAGCTCCTACGAGCAGTACTTC. Its protein product is CSAKKLAESSYEQYF. The chain couples TRBV20-1 to TRBJ2-7; 8 bases agree with TRBD2. Germline lookup yields CDR1 DFQATT and CDR2 SNEGSKA (reference sequence). This CDR3 spans 15 amino acids. Germline trimming cut 4 bases from V and 0 bases from J; bases unmatched to any gene: 8.

The chain employs TRBV10-1 and TRBJ2-7; D gene uncertain. The germline CDR1 and CDR2 sequences are WNHNN and SYGVQD (reference sequence). This CDR3 is 13 amino acids long. The V and J ends lost 2 bases and 3 bases respectively, with 8 bases between them. CDR3 DNA sequence: TGCGCCAGCAGTGAGGGTCTAGGCTACGAGCAGTACTTC. As protein: CASSEGLGYEQYF.

Written as DNA, the CDR3 is TGTGCCTCGAGAAATGAGCAGTTCTTC. It codes for CASRNEQFF. The J gene is TRBJ2-1, the V gene TRBV10-3; no clear D gene. Per the germline V gene, CDR1 is ENHRY and CDR2 is SYGVKD. This CDR3 region has 9 residues. Trimming removed 11 bases at V and 7 bases at J, with 6 bases between.

Many counts were recorded for this clonotype. Here the CDR3 DNA reads TGTGCCTCGGTGGCCTCCGGGGAGCTGTTTTTT. Protein sequence: CASVASGELFF. V gene TRBV5-5 combines with J gene TRBJ2-2, with unresolved D. This CDR3 spans 11 amino acids. V lost 10 bases and J 6 bases, leaving 10 bases between the germline ends. Germline CDR1 SGHKS, CDR2 YYEKEE (reference sequence). Together with reference TRBV5-5 and TRBJ2-2, the CDR3 gives the full variable domain: DAGVTQSPTHLIKTRGQQVTLRCSPISGHKSVSWYQQVLGQGPQFIFQYYEKEERGRGNFPDRFSARQFPNYSSELNVNALLLGDSALYLCASVASGELFFGEGSRLTVL.

This clonotype appeared many times. V gene TRBV29-1 combines with J gene TRBJ1-1; D gene ambiguous. V lost 5 bases, J lost 1 base, and 5 bases lay in between. The CDR3 consists of 11 residues. Germline lookup yields CDR1 SQVTM and CDR2 ANQGSEA. CDR3 in amino acids: CSVTENTEAFF. CDR3 sequence (DNA): TGCAGCGTTACAGAGAACACTGAAGCTTTCTTT.

Many counts were recorded for this clonotype. The chain couples TRBV12-5 to TRBJ2-7; D might be TRBD2 (5 bases). Germline assignment: CDR1 LGHNT and CDR2 FRNRAP. Trimming removed 0 bases from V and 5 bases from J, with 8 bases in between. This CDR3 comprises 13 residues. For the CDR3, the DNA is TGTGCTAGTGGTTTGGTCCCGGAGGACGAGCAGTACTTC. Translation: CASGLVPEDEQYF.

At least ten counts were recorded for this clonotype. The chain carries TRBV6-1 and TRBJ2-3; 8 positions match TRBD2. V dropped 7 bases and J dropped 3; count of bases not matched to a gene: 3. Germline-derived CDR1 and CDR2 are MNHNS and SASEGT. The CDR3 runs 13 residues. The CDR3 protein is CASNQRETDTQYF. The CDR3 DNA sequence: TGTGCCAGCAACCAGCGGGAGACAGATACGCAGTATTTT.

This clonotype occurred many times. The chain uses TRBV7-2 and TRBJ2-1; 9 positions agree with TRBD1. Germline-derived CDR1 and CDR2 are SGHTA and FQGNSA. The CDR3 totals 16 residues. With V trimmed by 1 base and J by 5 bases, 6 bases remained unmatched. The chain's CDR3 is CASSLERTGVNNEQFF. The DNA for the CDR3 is TGTGCCAGCAGCTTAGAAAGGACAGGGGTCAACAATGAGCAGTTCTTC.

This clonotype showed up just once. The chain uses TRBV3-1 and TRBJ2-7, with D tentatively TRBD1 or TRBD2 (5 bases each). The CDR3 contains 15 residues. With 4 bases removed from V and 7 bases from J, the gap between germline ends came to 20 bases. The germline gives CDR1 LGHDT, CDR2 YNNKEL (reference sequence). In DNA, the CDR3 is TGTGCCAGCAGCCTCAAAAGCCTGGGGGAACGGGAGCAGTACTTC. Its protein product is CASSLKSLGEREQYF.

This clonotype was picked up many times. The chain carries TRBV4-1 and TRBJ1-1, with D uncertain. The CDR3 runs 13 residues. V lost 0 bases and J lost 4, with 6 bases in between. Germline lookup yields CDR1 MGHRA and CDR2 YSYEKL. The CDR3, as DNA: TGCGCCAGCAGCCAAGATGCTGGCACTGAAGCTTTCTTT. Protein product: CASSQDAGTEAFF.

In this sample, this clonotype turned up many times. The V gene is TRBV5-1, the J gene TRBJ2-2, with D uncertain. Trimming pared 3 bases from V and 7 bases from J, leaving 4 bases between. Germline-derived CDR1 and CDR2 are SGHRS and YFSETQ. This CDR3 has 11 amino acids. CDR3 region: CASSWGGELFF. CDR3 in DNA: TGCGCCAGCAGCTGGGGCGGGGAGCTGTTTTTT.

This clonotype occurred many times. The chain combines TRBV20-1 with TRBJ2-1; TRBD2 matches at 11 bases. The CDR3 is made up of 15 amino acids. V trimming: 6 bases; J trimming: 7 bases; junction bases outside the gene matches: 11. CDR1 and CDR2 (germline): DFQATT, SNEGSKA (reference sequence). The chain's CDR3 is CSALGLAGGPNEQFF. CDR3 DNA: TGCAGTGCCCTCGGGTTAGCGGGAGGGCCAAATGAGCAGTTCTTC.

This clonotype was counted many times. J is TRBJ2-7 and V is TRBV28; D may be TRBD1 or TRBD2 (5 bases each). Deletions cut 7 bases from V and 0 bases from J, with 19 bases between. The CDR3 sequence is 16 residues long. CDR1 MDHEN and CDR2 SYDVKM come from the germline V gene. The CDR3 DNA reads TGTGCCAGCACTTGGGGCTTCGAAGGGAGCTCCTACGAGCAGTACTTC. Translated, it gives CASTWGFEGSSYEQYF. Full variable domain (remainder filled in from reference TRBV28 and TRBJ2-7): DVKVTQSSRYLVKRTGEKVFLECVQDMDHENMFWYRQDPGLGLRLIYFSYDVKMKEKGDIPEGYSVSREKKERFSLILESASTNQTSMYLCASTWGFEGSSYEQYFGPGTRLTVT.

This clonotype has at least ten counts. The chain joins TRBV5-6 to TRBJ1-2; D unresolved. There are 15 residues in the CDR3. The V end was cut by 3 bases, the J end by 0 bases, with 12 bases between. In germline, CDR1 is SGHDT, CDR2 YYEEEE. The DNA for the CDR3 is TGTGCCAGCAGCTACCACGACATTCCTAACTATGGCTACACCTTC. Translated: CASSYHDIPNYGYTF.

The table lists this clonotype with many counts. The gene calls are TRBV28 and TRBJ1-2; D remains unclear. V lost 3 bases to trimming and J lost 8 bases, with 16 bases between them. CDR3 size: 14 residues. Germline V CDR1 and CDR2: MDHEN, SYDVKM. The CDR3 DNA sequence: TGTGCCAGCAGTTTCACAGAGAGCTTCAAGGGCTACACCTTC. It codes for CASSFTESFKGYTF.

Many counts were recorded for this clonotype. J is TRBJ2-3 and V is TRBV20-1; D gene uncertain. Germline V CDR1 and CDR2: DFQATT, SNEGSKA (reference sequence). With 5 bases removed from V and 2 bases from J, the gap between germline ends came to 14 bases. This CDR3 is 14 amino acids long. For the CDR3, the DNA is TGCAGTGCTTTGGACGTCGGAACCACAGATACGCAGTATTTT. Its protein is CSALDVGTTDTQYF.

This clonotype occurred many times. The CDR3 loop is CSAPIAGPTSEQFF. The CDR3 bases are TGCAGTGCTCCCATAGCGGGCCCTACGAGTGAGCAGTTCTTC. This sequence joins TRBV20-1 and TRBJ2-1, with 7 bases identical to TRBD2. The CDR3 runs 14 residues. The ends lost 5 bases at V and 9 bases at J; junction bases unmatched: 13. Germline V lookup: CDR1 DFQATT, CDR2 SNEGSKA (reference sequence).

This chain joins TRBV12-3 or TRBV12-4 and TRBJ2-3; D gene ambiguous. V lost 6 bases and J 5 bases, leaving 18 bases between the germline ends. There are 15 residues in the CDR3. The CDR3 bases are TGTGCCAGCAGCCGGACGGGCGATTCGGAAGATACGCAGTATTTT. Translation: CASSRTGDSEDTQYF.